This T cell receptor beta chain was captured by sequencing in a study of CD8 T cells in ankylosing spondylitis. With respect to this clonotype: Its antigen is as yet unknown.

Regarding the study as a whole: A motif of seven or eight highly homologous TCR beta variants was seen as apparently characteristic of ankylosing spondylitis blood.

CDR1 is MNHEY and CDR2 is SMNVEV in the germline V gene (reference sequence). The CDR3 runs to 15 residues. The V gene end was trimmed by 6 bases and the J gene end by 3 bases; junction bases not matched to a gene: 7. TCRdb used MiXCR to reprocess the 5' RACE reads, holding one entry per CDR3 protein. The sample contains about 450,000 distinct CDR3 sequences, roughly 26% of which appear only once. Source material: blood, either unsorted or a sorted T cell fraction (not recorded which). This chain connects TRBV27 to TRBJ2-7, with 11 bases matching TRBD2. The clonotype comes from a male donor with ankylosing spondylitis. The CDR3 protein is CASSQTLAGVYEQYF. For the CDR3, the DNA is TGTGCCAGCAGCCAGACACTAGCGGGAGTCTACGAGCAGTACTTC.